This T cell receptor beta chain was recovered during a study of spatial heterogeneity in lung cancer (dated by TCRdb to 2018 to 2020). About the investigation overall: Donors were around 69 patients with early-stage, untreated non-small cell lung cancer from the lung TRACERx cohort. Follow-up PBMC samples were sequenced whenever available, with a median time to follow-up of approximately 23 months after resection. Beta-chain transcripts were consistently detected in greater numbers than alpha-chain transcripts, which likely reflected higher beta-chain transcript abundance. In the raw uncorrected reads, each unique combination of TCR and UMI appeared on average more than ten times. The study quantitatively compared TCR alpha and beta repertoires across multiple tumor regions, matched nontumor lung and blood in non-small cell lung cancer. The study linked features of the TCR repertoire to counts of nonsynonymous mutations, which were determined by whole-exome sequencing of tumor tissue. Both alpha and beta chains were TCR-sequenced in roughly 200 tumor regions, under 80 matched nontumor lung samples and some 50 PBMC samples obtained at surgery.

Trimming removed 0 bases from V and 3 bases from J; the gene matches leave 5 bases unexplained. CDR1 and CDR2 are drawn from the germline V gene (reference sequence): DFQATT, SNEGSKA. The CDR3 sequence holds 15 residues, the cysteine and phenylalanine included. Left in the record is the CDR3 DNA by itself, 45 bases read in frame from the first base. This clonotype was counted many times. Its antigen has not been determined. No base qualities exist here, and no much larger clone lies one base off it. The label giving this sample's time point can be read as: blood at routine non-recurrence follow-up after resection. Whole RNA extracted from tumor and nontumor lung tissue, or from cryopreserved PBMC samples, was used for TCR sequencing without cell sorting. A patient was chosen for TCR sequencing only when enough RNA was available from at least two tumor regions. Libraries came from 5' RACE. These reads were obtained on a NextSeq 500. In the TCR library protocol, a unique molecular identifier was attached to each TCR cDNA molecule so that PCR and sequencing errors could be corrected. In the original analysis: TCR identification, UMI-based error correction and CDR3 extraction were performed with Decombinator tools. Expanded TCRs were defined as those above a frequency of 2 per 1,000, corresponding to the top 1% of the tumor frequency distribution. Each repertoire was subsampled 100 times to 5,000 TCRs, after which Renyi diversity was computed with the R vegan package. To build CDR3 similarity networks, amino acid triplet string-kernel similarity was used, and CDR3s were connected when their pairwise similarity was above 0.82. In TCRdb, the public reads were trimmed at Q25 with fastp and aligned with MiXCR, with productive beta chains retained. Rows merge per CDR3 protein into single entries with the most common DNA and genes. The V and J calls shown here were made by TCRdb, not taken from the authors' results. Here the sample has 72,000 or so distinct CDR3 sequences; 8% to 9% occur a single time. Clones ranked in the top ten supply under 2.5% of the sample.

Here is what the overall study found, with its caveats: Additional single-cell paired TCR alpha and beta sequencing was considered necessary to confirm, at a functional level, the hypothesis that regional TCRs recognize regional mutations. Ubiquitous expanded tumor TCRs were detected in blood more often at tumor resection than at routine follow-up. Only 15 or so patients were included in comparisons of baseline and follow-up blood repertoires.

The receptor was derived from a female donor with early-stage non-small cell lung cancer. The starting material was PBMCs, obtained at follow-up. The rearranged segments are TRBV20-1 and TRBJ2-3; TRBD2 agrees with 8 junctional bases. The DNA sequence is as follows: TGCAGTGCTAGAGATTTCCGGGAGGGGACAGATACGCAGTATTTT. This codes for CSARDFREGTDTQYF.